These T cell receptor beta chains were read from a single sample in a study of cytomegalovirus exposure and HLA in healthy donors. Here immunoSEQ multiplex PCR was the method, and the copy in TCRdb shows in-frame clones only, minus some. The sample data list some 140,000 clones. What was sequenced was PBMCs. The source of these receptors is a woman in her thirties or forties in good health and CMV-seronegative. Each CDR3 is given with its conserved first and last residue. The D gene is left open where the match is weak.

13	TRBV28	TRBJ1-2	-	CASSLAPGSGYTF	TGTGCCAGCAGCCTAGCGCCCGGAAGCGGCTACACCTTC
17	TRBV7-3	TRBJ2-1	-	CASSFRTKLGGANEQFF	TGTGCCAGCAGCTTTCGTACAAAGCTAGGAGGTGCCAATGAGCAGTTCTTC
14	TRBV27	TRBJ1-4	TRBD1	CASSPGQGTEKLFF	TGTGCCAGCAGCCCCGGACAGGGGACTGAAAAACTGTTTTTT
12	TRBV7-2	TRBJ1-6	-	CASSITPSPLHF	TGTGCCAGCAGCATCACTCCTTCACCCCTCCACTTT
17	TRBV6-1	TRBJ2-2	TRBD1	CASSEARRTGGVGELFF	TGTGCCAGCAGTGAAGCAAGACGGACAGGGGGTGTCGGGGAGCTGTTTTTT
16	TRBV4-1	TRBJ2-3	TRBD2	CASSQGLAGPTDTQYF	TGCGCCAGCAGCCAGGGACTAGCGGGGCCCACAGATACGCAGTATTTT
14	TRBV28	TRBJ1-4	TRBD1	CASSPTGSNEKLFF	TGTGCCAGCAGCCCGACAGGGAGTAATGAAAAACTGTTTTTT
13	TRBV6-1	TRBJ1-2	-	CASSLTGNYGYTF	TGTGCCAGCAGCCTGACAGGAAACTATGGCTACACCTTC
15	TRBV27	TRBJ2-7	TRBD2	CASSLGGGPSYEQYF	TGTGCCAGCAGTTTAGGGGGGGGACCCTCCTACGAGCAGTACTTC
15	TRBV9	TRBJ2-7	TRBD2	CASSAGGGHTYEQYF	TGTGCCAGCAGCGCCGGGGGGGGCCACACCTACGAGCAGTACTTC
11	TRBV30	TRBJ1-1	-	CAWRVLLEAFF	TGTGCCTGGAGGGTGTTACTGGAAGCTTTCTTT
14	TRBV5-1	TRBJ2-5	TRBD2	CASSLTAGGGTQYF	TGCGCCAGCAGCTTGACAGCCGGGGGGGGGACCCAGTACTTC
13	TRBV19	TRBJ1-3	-	CGGGASGGNTIYF	TGTGGGGGGGGCGCCTCCGGAGGAAACACCATATATTTT
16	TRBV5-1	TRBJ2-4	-	CASSLTAQIAKNIQYF	TGCGCCAGCAGCTTGACAGCTCAAATAGCCAAAAACATTCAGTACTTC
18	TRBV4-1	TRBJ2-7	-	CASSQVTASTGYSYEQYF	TGCGCCAGCAGCCAAGTAACCGCATCGACAGGCTACTCCTACGAGCAGTACTTC
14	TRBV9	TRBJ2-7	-	CASSPLSGGDEQYF	TGTGCCAGCAGCCCCCTCAGTGGCGGGGACGAGCAGTACTTC
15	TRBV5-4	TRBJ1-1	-	CASSRTTVMNTEAFF	TGTGCCAGCAGCCGAACGACAGTAATGAACACTGAAGCTTTCTTT
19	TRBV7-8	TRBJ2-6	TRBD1	CASSLETGGAFSGANVLTF	TGTGCCAGCAGCTTAGAGACAGGGGGCGCCTTCTCTGGGGCCAACGTCCTGACTTTC
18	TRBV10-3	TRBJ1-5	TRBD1	CAISKIRDRGAYNQPQHF	TGTGCCATCAGCAAGATCCGGGACAGGGGTGCCTACAATCAGCCCCAGCATTTT
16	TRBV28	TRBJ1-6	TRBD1	CASSLGTTGGNSPLHF	TGTGCCAGCAGTTTGGGCACTACAGGGGGCAATTCACCCCTCCACTTT
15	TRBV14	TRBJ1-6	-	CASSQGTSYNSPLHF	TGTGCCAGCAGCCAAGGGACATCCTATAATTCACCCCTCCACTTT
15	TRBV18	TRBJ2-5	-	CASSPLQAPQETQYF	TGTGCCAGCTCACCGTTACAGGCTCCCCAAGAGACCCAGTACTTC
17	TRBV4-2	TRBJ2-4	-	CASSQGSGSLAKNIQYF	TGTGCCAGCAGCCAAGGTTCGGGTTCCTTAGCCAAAAACATTCAGTACTTC
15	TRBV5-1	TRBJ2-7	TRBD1	CASSLYGTGGYEQYF	TGCGCCAGCAGCTTGTACGGGACAGGGGGCTACGAGCAGTACTTC
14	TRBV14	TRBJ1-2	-	CASSQENRVYGYTF	TGTGCCAGCAGCCAAGAGAACCGGGTCTATGGCTACACCTTC
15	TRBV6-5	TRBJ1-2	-	CASGGRSGLNYGYTF	TGTGCCAGTGGGGGGAGGTCAGGACTTAACTATGGCTACACCTTC
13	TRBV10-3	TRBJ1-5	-	CAISGNSNQPQHF	TGTGCCATCAGCGGGAATAGCAATCAGCCCCAGCATTTT
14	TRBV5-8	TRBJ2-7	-	CASRGAGGSYEQYF	TGTGCCAGCAGGGGGGCAGGGGGGTCCTACGAGCAGTACTTC
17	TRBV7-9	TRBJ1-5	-	CASSFQTHSGIVQPQHF	TGTGCCAGCAGCTTTCAGACCCACTCAGGGATAGTTCAGCCCCAGCATTTT
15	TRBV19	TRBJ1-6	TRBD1	CASTPRTGYNSPLHF	TGTGCCAGTACCCCAAGGACAGGATATAATTCACCCCTCCACTTT
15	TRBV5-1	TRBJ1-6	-	CASSLGQGGGSPLHF	TGCGCCAGCAGCTTGGGGCAGGGCGGCGGTTCACCCCTCCACTTT
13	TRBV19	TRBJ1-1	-	CASSIREERGAFF	TGTGCCAGTAGTATCAGGGAGGAGAGAGGAGCTTTCTTT
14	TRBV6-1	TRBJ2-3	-	CASSEGGTPDTQYF	TGTGCCAGCAGTGAAGGAGGCACCCCAGATACGCAGTATTTT
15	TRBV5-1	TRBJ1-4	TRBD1	CASSLSGTAKEKLFF	TGCGCCAGCAGCTTATCCGGGACAGCGAAAGAAAAACTGTTTTTT
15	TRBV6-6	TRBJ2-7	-	CASSYIGGRGYEQYF	TGTGCCAGCAGTTACATAGGGGGGCGGGGGTACGAGCAGTACTTC
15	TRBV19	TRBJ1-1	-	CGSGSLSTVNTEAFF	TGTGGCTCAGGGTCCTTATCTACCGTGAACACTGAAGCTTTCTTT
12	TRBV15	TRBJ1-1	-	CATSLPVTEAFF	TGTGCCACCAGCCTTCCTGTGACTGAAGCTTTCTTT
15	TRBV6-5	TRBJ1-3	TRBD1	CAVSGGMSSGNTIYF	TGTGCCGTTTCAGGGGGTATGAGCTCTGGAAACACCATATATTTT
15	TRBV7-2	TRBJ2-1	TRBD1	CASSSDRGSYNEQFF	TGTGCCAGCAGTTCAGACAGGGGATCCTACAATGAGCAGTTCTTC